Presented here are 10 T cell receptor beta chains from one specimen sequenced in a study of T cells after yellow fever vaccination. Using its own MiXCR run on the 5' RACE reads, TCRdb lists one record per CDR3 protein. The sample lists approximately 180,000 distinct CDR3 sequences; roughly 6.4% were seen once. The specimen was CD4+ T cells sorted from PBMCs, collected on the day of the first yellow fever vaccination. These receptors were obtained from a man in his late teens or twenties who received the YFV17D yellow fever vaccine.

This clonotype was counted at least ten times. For the CDR3, the DNA is TGTGCCAGCAGCCAAGACTACAACTATGGCTACACCTTC. Translating gives CASSQDYNYGYTF. The chain links TRBV3-1 to TRBJ1-2; D is uncertain. V lost 0 bases to trimming and J lost 2 bases, with 4 bases between them. Germline CDR1 and CDR2: LGHDT and YNNKEL (reference sequence). The CDR3 runs to 13 residues.

This clonotype has ten or more counts. V is TRBV7-3 and J is TRBJ2-3, with 7 bases fitting TRBD2. Germline V lookup: CDR1 SGHTA, CDR2 FQGTGA. The CDR3 covers 14 residues. V was pared by 3 bases and J by 9 bases, with 9 bases of the junction left unmatched. CDR3 coding DNA: TGTGCCAGCAGCTTGGGGGGACGCGGGGGAACGCAGTATTTT. It codes for CASSLGGRGGTQYF.

This clonotype has at least ten counts. The DNA is omitted, as the CDR3 cannot be located on it reliably, and the CDR3 follows TCRdb's listing. V usage is TRBV21-1 and J usage is TRBJ2-7; the D call in the table, TRBD1, was not verified against the DNA. TRBV21-1 is listed as a pseudogene. The CDR3 spans 13 residues, counting both ends. CDR3 in amino acids: CASSSRRAGEQYF.

This clonotype was recorded many times. This sequence joins TRBV5-1 and TRBJ2-5, with D uncertain. Trimming pared 5 bases from V and 1 base from J, leaving 12 bases between. From germline, CDR1 is SGHRS and CDR2 YFSETQ. This CDR3 spans 14 amino acids. This CDR3 reads CASSYRHPQETQYF. The CDR3 DNA reads as TGCGCCAGCAGTTACAGACACCCCCAAGAGACCCAGTACTTC.

The chain employs TRBV20-1 and TRBJ2-3, with D hard to call. Trimming stripped 0 bases from V and 7 bases from J, with 14 bases between. This CDR3 has 14 amino acids. CDR1 is DFQATT, CDR2 SNEGSKA, per germline (reference sequence). CDR3 nucleotide sequence: TGCAGTGCTAGAGAACCGCGTGGCGCAAATACGCAGTATTTT. It yields the protein CSAREPRGANTQYF.

This clonotype was picked up many times. The genes are TRBV12-3 or TRBV12-4 and TRBJ2-7; D is perhaps TRBD1 or TRBD2 (5 bases each). The CDR3 runs 12 residues. The V end lost 8 bases, the J end lost 2 bases, and 10 bases lay between the germline ends. CDR3 residues: CASGGRPYEQYF. Here the CDR3 DNA reads TGTGCCAGCGGGGGACGGCCCTACGAGCAGTACTTC.

Comments on this clonotype: Possible read error: a much larger clone is one base away. The genes are TRBV19 and TRBJ2-1, with a tentative D call TRBD1 (6 bases). CDR3 length: 14 residues. Germline CDR1 and CDR2: LNHDA and SQIVND (reference sequence). V lost 1 base and J lost 6, with 10 bases in between. Here the CDR3 reads CASSIAGHFNEQFF. The CDR3 nucleotides are TGTGCCAGTAGTATAGCGGGACACTTCAATGAGCAGTTCTTC.

This clonotype was recorded a few times. The J gene is TRBJ2-6, the V gene TRBV5-4; no firm D call. The V end lost 4 bases, the J end lost 3 bases, and 11 bases lay between the germline ends. Germline CDR1 and CDR2: SGHNT and YYREEE (reference sequence). This CDR3 comprises 15 residues. The CDR3 loop reads CASSPPGGGANVLTF. DNA for the CDR3: TGTGCCAGCAGCCCCCCGGGCGGTGGGGCCAACGTCCTGACTTTC.

There are many counts of this clonotype. The rearrangement joins TRBV5-6 to TRBJ2-2, with 11 bases that match TRBD2. Trimming cost V 4 bases and J 8 bases; bases outside gene matches: 7. CDR1 is SGHDT and CDR2 is YYEEEE in the germline V gene. The CDR3 spans 15 residues. The CDR3 protein is CASSNSGGASGELFF. Written as DNA, the CDR3 is TGTGCCAGCAGCAATAGCGGGGGGGCATCGGGGGAGCTGTTTTTT.

This clonotype was found many times. The chain employs TRBV4-1 and TRBJ2-3; D possibly matches TRBD1 or TRBD2 (5 bases each). From germline, CDR1 is MGHRA and CDR2 YSYEKL. The ends were cut back, 1 base at V and 7 bases at J, with 12 bases in the middle. This CDR3 has 14 residues. For the CDR3, the DNA is TGCGCCAGCAGCCAAGGGACACCGGGGAATACGCAGTATTTT. Translating it yields CASSQGTPGNTQYF.